This passage covers 5 T cell receptor beta chains from one sample sequenced in a study of shared clonotypes between healthy human individuals. Libraries were prepared by immunoSEQ multiplex PCR; TCRdb keeps only in-frame clonotypes and omits some of them. The table records approximately 980,000 clones, over 75% of them present only once. Material for sequencing was memory CD4+ T cells sorted from blood. Subset here: CD45RA-negative fraction. All receptors derive from a man aged 18 to 30 in good health.

The chain couples TRBV18 to TRBJ1-1; no clear D. Germline V lookup: CDR1 KGHSH, CDR2 LQKENI. The germline V and J ends were trimmed by 4 bases and 4 bases, with 10 bases remaining between them. This CDR3 is 13 amino acids long. CDR3 in amino acids: CASSQRVGTEAFF. CDR3 nucleotides: TGTGCCAGCTCACAAAGGGTGGGCACTGAAGCTTTCTTT.

The chain links TRBV2 to TRBJ2-7, with D tentatively TRBD2 (5 bases). Germline CDR1 is SNHLY and CDR2 is FYNNEI. V was shortened by 5 bases and J by 1 base, with 6 bases between the two germline ends. The CDR3 runs to 12 residues. In DNA form, the CDR3 reads TGTGCCAGCAGTAGGGAGTCCTACGAGCAGTACTTC. Amino acid sequence: CASSRESYEQYF.

This chain uses TRBV4-1 with TRBJ2-2; the D call may be TRBD1 or TRBD2 (7 bases each). The germline CDR1 and CDR2 sequences are MGHRA and YSYEKL. Trimming pared 5 bases from V and 6 bases from J, leaving 19 bases between. The CDR3 is 16 amino acids. CDR3 protein: CASSKGGGAWSGELFF. The CDR3 coding sequence is TGCGCCAGCAGCAAGGGAGGGGGCGCTTGGTCCGGGGAGCTGTTTTTT.

The chain employs TRBV6-5 and TRBJ2-1; 7 bases agree with TRBD1. CDR3 size: 15 residues. Germline V gene sequence: CDR1 MNHEY, CDR2 SVGAGI. The V and J ends lost 6 bases and 8 bases, in that order; junction bases with no gene match: 13. CDR3 nucleotides: TGTGCCAGCAGAAACCCGAGGACAGGCCACGATGAGCAGTTCTTC. The encoded protein is CASRNPRTGHDEQFF.

The chain carries TRBV11-3 and TRBJ2-2; D remains unclear. Trimming removed 5 bases at V and 4 bases at J, with 14 bases between. This CDR3 has 15 residues. Germline V gene data show CDR1 as SGHNT and CDR2 as YENEEA. The CDR3 spells CASSPSDKFTGELFF. The CDR3 DNA reads TGTGCCAGCAGCCCCTCCGACAAGTTCACCGGGGAGCTGTTTTTT. The entire variable domain, with the rest obtained from reference TRBV11-3 and TRBJ2-2, is as follows: EAGVVQSPRYKIIEKKQPVAFWCNPISGHNTLYWYLQNLGQGPELLIRYENEEAVDDSQLPKDRFSAERLKGVDSTLKIQPAELGDSAVYLCASSPSDKFTGELFFGEGSRLTVL.